This T cell receptor (beta chain) was retrieved from a study of molecular identifiers for immune sequencing clone quantification. This CDR3 spans 13 amino acids. Trimming took off 4 bases at V and 3 bases at J, with 10 bases between the two ends. Looked up from germline, CDR1 is SQVTM and CDR2 is ANQGSEA. MiXCR, applied by TCRdb to the PCR reads, yields one record per CDR3 protein. The sample lists about 32,000 distinct CDR3 sequences, over 15% occurring once. Sequenced material: naive CD8+ T cells from blood, with Jurkat cell RNA spiked in. The subset is: FACS-sorted CD8+CD4-CCR7+CD45RA+ naive T cells. The source of this sequence is a human donor in good health. Some libraries in this study had Jurkat cell RNA spiked in. V gene TRBV29-1 combines with J gene TRBJ2-1; D remains ambiguous. The CDR3 spells CSVALPDYNEQFF. CDR3 sequence (DNA): TGCAGCGTTGCTTTACCAGACTACAATGAGCAGTTCTTC.